Listed below are T cell receptor beta chains from one sample, sequenced in a study of Ad26.COV2.S vaccination and SARS-CoV-2 variants. Assay used: immunoSEQ multiplex PCR; TCRdb lists only in-frame clones, some missing. The sample gives more than 300,000 clones, around 89% of which show up once; approximately 5% is in the top ten. The sequencing here drew on peripheral blood, taken in a trial of Ad26.COV2.S vaccine versus placebo. All receptors derive from a person between 18 and 59 years old who received the Ad26.COV2.S COVID-19 vaccine or a placebo. CDR3s include the opening cysteine and the closing phenylalanine or tryptophan. Fields, in order: J gene, clone size, V gene, D gene, CDR3 protein, CDR3 DNA. D genes are given only for firm matches. Clone size, where shown, is once, few, many, or a class for clones that have expanded.

TRBJ1-3 | . | TRBV15 | . | CATSRGGAGNTIYF | TGTGCCACCAGCAGAGGGGGGGCTGGAAACACCATATATTTT
TRBJ2-5 | . | TRBV7-6 | . | CASSFLGQETQYF | TGTGCCAGCAGCTTTTTAGGTCAAGAGACCCAGTACTTC
TRBJ1-5 | . | TRBV19 | . | CASSARNQPQHF | TGTGCCAGTAGTGCAAGAAATCAGCCCCAGCATTTT
TRBJ1-1 | . | TRBV5-8 | . | CASSLGHTMVMNTEAFF | TGTGCCAGCAGCCTGGGACACACGATGGTTATGAACACTGAAGCTTTCTTT
TRBJ2-7 | . | TRBV25-1 | TRBD1 | CASSEGQGFHEQYF | TGTGCCAGCAGTGAAGGACAGGGTTTCCACGAGCAGTACTTC
TRBJ2-1 | . | TRBV5-1 | . | CASSLEGTNNEQFF | TGCGCCAGCAGCTTGGAAGGGACCAACAATGAGCAGTTCTTC
TRBJ2-5 | once | TRBV7-9 | . | CASSLAYTVQETQYF | TGTGCCAGCAGCTTAGCTTACACGGTACAAGAGACCCAGTACTTC
TRBJ1-1 | few | TRBV6-5 | TRBD1 | CASGKGAYTEAFF | TGTGCCAGCGGGAAGGGGGCGTACACTGAAGCTTTCTTT
TRBJ2-3 | . | TRBV3-1/TRBV3-2 | TRBD2 | CASSQGGTSGPTTDTQYF | TGTGCCAGCAGCCAAGGGGGGACTAGCGGGCCGACCACAGATACGCAGTATTTT
TRBJ2-5 | . | TRBV3-1/TRBV3-2 | . | CASSPLNGGQTQYF | TGTGCCAGCAGCCCCTTAAACGGGGGCCAGACCCAGTACTTC
TRBJ2-7 | . | TRBV25-1 | . | CASAGRGYEQYF | TGTGCCAGCGCCGGGAGAGGGTACGAGCAGTACTTC
TRBJ1-2 | . | TRBV18 | . | CASSPDATNYGYTF | TGTGCCAGCTCACCGGACGCAACAAACTATGGCTACACCTTC
TRBJ2-5 | . | TRBV3-1/TRBV3-2 | TRBD2 | CASTLGTRRETQYF | TGTGCCAGCACACTCGGGACTAGGAGAGAGACCCAGTACTTC
TRBJ2-7 | . | TRBV27 | . | CASSSAGQPTYEQYF | TGTGCCAGCAGTTCCGCGGGACAGCCGACCTACGAGCAGTACTTC
TRBJ1-4 | . | TRBV2 | . | CASSRNRATNEKLFF | TGTGCCAGCAGCCGCAACAGAGCAACTAATGAAAAACTGTTTTTT
TRBJ2-2 | once | TRBV28 | TRBD1 | CASGGTGATGELFF | TGTGCCAGCGGAGGGACAGGTGCCACCGGGGAGCTGTTTTTT
TRBJ2-7 | . | TRBV7-2 | . | CASSLDREISYEQYF | TGTGCCAGCAGCTTAGACAGGGAGATATCGTACGAGCAGTACTTC
TRBJ2-5 | . | TRBV3-1/TRBV3-2 | . | CASSQGVTQETQYF | TGTGCCAGCAGCCAAGGGGTCACTCAAGAGACCCAGTACTTC